Listed below are T cell receptor beta chains from one sample, sequenced in a study of blood T cell repertoires in COVID-19. Produced via immunoSEQ multiplex PCR; TCRdb's table is partial and in-frame only. Found here are more than 200,000 clones, around four fifths of them singletons; the top ten hold 25% to 35%. What was sequenced was peripheral blood. These receptors were taken from a man in his forties with acute or convalescent COVID-19. The CDR3 runs from the conserved cysteine through the conserved F or W. Each record gives: D gene, V gene, J gene, clone size, CDR3 protein, CDR3 DNA. The D gene is left open where the match is weak. A clone size is listed for some rows: how often the clone was seen (once, few, many), or a class if it is expanded.

>TRBD2|TRBV4-2|TRBJ2-4|-
CASSQDGGRNIQYF
TGTGCCAGCAGCCAAGACGGGGGGAGAAACATTCAGTACTTC
>-|TRBV7-2|TRBJ1-1|-
CASSFSGGGTEAFF
TGTGCCAGCAGCTTCTCCGGGGGAGGCACTGAAGCTTTCTTT
>TRBD1|TRBV29-1|TRBJ1-2|few
CSVETRTGTYGYTF
TGCAGCGTTGAAACCCGGACAGGGACATATGGCTACACCTTC
>-|TRBV7-2|TRBJ1-2|-
CASSLGGEYTF
TGTGCCAGCAGCTTGGGAGGCGAGTACACCTTC
>TRBD1|TRBV6-5|TRBJ2-1|once
CASSYSDRGGNEQFF
TGTGCCAGCAGTTACTCGGACAGGGGGGGCAATGAGCAGTTCTTC
>TRBD1|TRBV5-1|TRBJ2-7|-
CASSPLTTGYEDEQYF
TGCGCCAGCAGCCCACTCACGACAGGGTACGAGGACGAGCAGTACTTC
>TRBD1|TRBV27|TRBJ1-2|-
CASSRTGGDYGYTF
TGTGCCAGCAGTCGGACAGGGGGCGACTATGGCTACACCTTC
>-|TRBV7-9|TRBJ2-1|-
CASSLVVLDNEQFF
TGTGCCAGCAGCTTAGTGGTACTAGACAATGAGCAGTTCTTC
>TRBD1|TRBV10-1|TRBJ1-1|-
CASSVAGGQTEAFF
TGCGCCAGCAGTGTAGCAGGGGGCCAAACTGAAGCTTTCTTT
>-|TRBV30|TRBJ1-1|-
CAWGGGVGTEAFF
TGTGCCTGGGGGGGAGGGGTCGGTACTGAAGCTTTCTTT
>-|TRBV18|TRBJ2-3|-
CASSPRLDTQYF
TGTGCCAGCTCACCGCGATTAGATACGCAGTATTTT
>TRBD1|TRBV4-2|TRBJ2-7|-
CASSQEGTGGAYEQYF
TGTGCCAGCAGCCAAGAGGGGACAGGGGGCGCCTACGAGCAGTACTTC
>-|TRBV27|TRBJ1-6|-
CASREQGTPLHF
TGTGCCAGCAGGGAACAGGGCACCCCCCTCCACTTT
>TRBD1|TRBV9|TRBJ1-5|-
CASSTTGGGNQPQHF
TGTGCCAGCAGTACTACAGGGGGTGGCAATCAGCCCCAGCATTTT
>-|TRBV5-1|TRBJ2-1|few
CASSLGIGLEYEQFF
TGCGCCAGCAGCTTGGGTATCGGTTTAGAATATGAGCAGTTCTTC
>-|TRBV6-6|TRBJ2-7|few
CASSYATGAYEQYF
TGTGCCAGCAGTTACGCGACAGGCGCCTACGAGCAGTACTTC
>-|TRBV29-1|TRBJ2-2|once
CSVPGFGNTGELFF
TGCAGCGTTCCGGGGTTCGGGAACACCGGGGAGCTGTTTTTT
>-|TRBV30|TRBJ1-1|-
CAWSSRNEAFF
TGTGCCTGGAGTTCTCGTAATGAAGCTTTCTTT
>-|TRBV7-8|TRBJ2-7|-
CASSFDRSSYEQYF
TGTGCCAGCAGCTTCGACAGGAGCTCCTACGAGCAGTACTTC
>-|TRBV18|TRBJ2-7|few
CASSPGNRVPYEQYF
TGTGCCAGCTCACCGGGCAACAGGGTGCCCTACGAGCAGTACTTC
>-|TRBV18|TRBJ2-5|-
CASSPPNSQETQYF
TGTGCCAGCTCACCACCTAACAGCCAAGAGACCCAGTACTTC
>-|TRBV7-8|TRBJ1-4|once
CASSLGSLGGEKLFF
TGTGCCAGCAGCTTAGGATCTCTAGGAGGTGAAAAACTGTTTTTT
>TRBD2|TRBV5-4|TRBJ2-7|-
CASSLREGPGQYF
TGTGCCAGCAGCTTGAGGGAGGGCCCTGGGCAGTACTTC
>-|TRBV11-3|TRBJ2-1|-
CASSKQGRGEQFF
TGTGCCAGCAGCAAACAGGGTAGAGGTGAGCAGTTCTTC